This T cell receptor beta chain was identified in a study of long-term antiretroviral therapy in people with HIV. Findings and caveats of the study: Clonal populations expanded prior to ART predominated within the repertoire at all time points. CDR3 lengths in HIV samples spanned a narrower range than controls. Once patients were on ART, diversity went higher but still fell short of transplant donor controls.

immunoSEQ v3.0 was run at survey level. Here immunoSEQ multiplex PCR was the method, and the copy in TCRdb shows in-frame clones only, minus some. The sample shows over 20,000 clones, over 80% of them seen only once. This clone was recorded a few times. Its matching antigen is unknown. The CDR3 runs to 13 residues. Germline V lookup: CDR1 KGHSY, CDR2 FQNENV. V lost 6 bases to trimming and J lost 4 bases; unmatched junction nucleotides: 3. This clonotype was sampled from a man over 45 with HIV. The chain recombines TRBV16 with TRBJ1-2, with 9 bases aligning to TRBD1. The source was unsorted PBMCs, collected 0.4 years after starting antiretroviral therapy. CDR3 sequence (DNA): TGTGCCAGCAGTCGGGACAGGGCCTATGGCTACACCTTC. This translates into CASSRDRAYGYTF.